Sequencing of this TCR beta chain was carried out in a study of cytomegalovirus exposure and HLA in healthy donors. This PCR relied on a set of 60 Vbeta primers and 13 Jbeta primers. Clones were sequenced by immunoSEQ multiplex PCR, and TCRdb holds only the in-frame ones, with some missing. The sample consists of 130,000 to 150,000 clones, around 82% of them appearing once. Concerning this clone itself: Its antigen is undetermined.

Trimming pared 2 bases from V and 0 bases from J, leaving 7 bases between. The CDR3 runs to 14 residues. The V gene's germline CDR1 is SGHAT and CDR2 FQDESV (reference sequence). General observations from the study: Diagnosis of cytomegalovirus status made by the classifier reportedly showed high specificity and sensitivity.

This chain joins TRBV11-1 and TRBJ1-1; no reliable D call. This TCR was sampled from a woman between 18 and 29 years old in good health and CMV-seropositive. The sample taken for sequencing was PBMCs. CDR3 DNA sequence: TGTGCCAGCAGCTTAAAGCCCATGAACACTGAAGCTTTCTTT. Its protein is CASSLKPMNTEAFF.